The source of this T cell receptor beta chain is a study of spatial heterogeneity in lung cancer. The overall study: A unique TCR and UMI combination showed up more than ten times in raw reads, on average. Whole-study results and caveats: How many expanded intratumoral alpha and beta TCRs were present tracked the tumor mutation count, which was a count of nonsynonymous mutations.

TCRdb reanalysed the 5' RACE reads using MiXCR and keeps one entry per CDR3 protein. The repertoire holds approximately 2,500 distinct CDR3 sequences, with 6.5% to 9% as singletons. This clonotype is medium-sized. The antigen remains unidentified. Regarding time point: sample taken at primary tumor resection. Unsorted whole RNA from tumor, nontumor lung or frozen PBMC underwent sequencing. Germline CDR1 reads MGHDK; CDR2 reads SYGVNS. This CDR3 is built from 12 residues. Trimming took 9 bases from V and 2 from J, leaving 11 bases between them. This TCR was recovered from a female donor with early-stage non-small cell lung cancer. This specimen was lung tumor tissue, taken at surgery. V is TRBV25-1 and J is TRBJ2-7; D gene ambiguous. The chain's CDR3 is CASKTETYEQYF. As DNA, the CDR3 is TGTGCCAGTAAAACAGAGACCTACGAGCAGTACTTC.